This T cell receptor (beta chain) was identified in a study of blood T cell repertoires in COVID-19. Study-level information: The study drew acute and convalescent COVID-19 samples from the United States, Italy and Spain.

Here immunoSEQ multiplex PCR was the method, and the copy in TCRdb shows in-frame clones only, minus some. Counted here are some 240,000 clones, 80% to 85% occurring once; the ten biggest clones make up around 3.6%. Participants were placed into cohorts based on the clinical history they reported. Germline CDR1 is SGHRS and CDR2 is YFSETQ. This CDR3 region has 16 residues. The V gene lost 0 bases and the J gene lost 0 bases, with 10 bases spanning the gap. This chain joins TRBV5-1 and TRBJ1-3, with D unclear. What was sequenced was PBMCs or T cells enriched from blood (not recorded which). The origin of this receptor is a man aged 50-60 years who had recovered from COVID-19. The CDR3 DNA sequence: TGCGCCAGCAGCTTGGATCAACTAAGCTCTGGAAACACCATATATTTT. Translation: CASSLDQLSSGNTIYF.